The 21 T cell receptor beta chains listed next were all sequenced from one sample in a study of blood T cell repertoires in COVID-19 (dated by TCRdb to the early 2020s). Library construction relied on the immunoSEQ multiplex PCR assay. TCRdb took over this immuneACCESS table, retaining in-frame rearrangements with V and J assigned. Such tables are incomplete; in checked studies, under half of the missing clones stem from an unresolved V gene, and the remainder is unexplained. This sample holds a few hundred thousand clones; about 90% were observed only once. 2.5% to 3% of the sample belongs to the ten largest clones. The sample consisted of PBMCs or T cells enriched from blood (not recorded which). These receptor sequences come from a woman aged 25 to 45 who had recovered from COVID-19.

The sample holds one count of this clone. The chain links TRBV28 to TRBJ2-1; 10 positions agree with TRBD2. With 7 bases clipped from V and 7 bases from J, the junction kept 10 bases outside the gene matches. CDR3 length: 15 residues. Germline V CDR1 and CDR2: MDHEN, SYDVKM. CDR3 protein: CASILGAGGPNEQFF. CDR3 nucleotides: TGTGCCAGCATCTTAGGAGCGGGAGGGCCTAATGAGCAGTTCTTC.

The chain uses TRBV11-2 and TRBJ1-6, with D perhaps matching TRBD1 (5 bases). CDR3 size: 15 residues. Between the trimmed V and J ends, which lost 4 bases and 11 bases, there was a span of 18 bases. Germline CDR1 and CDR2: SGHAT and FQNNGV. CDR3 loop: CASSWAHGGRTPLHF. CDR3 bases: TGTGCCAGCAGCTGGGCCCACGGGGGAAGGACACCCCTCCACTTT.

The J gene is TRBJ1-2, the V gene TRBV7-9; the D gene is possibly TRBD1 (5 bases). This CDR3 has 15 amino acids. Germline loops: CDR1 SEHNR, CDR2 FQNEAQ (reference sequence). V was cut by 0 bases and J by 3 bases, with 11 bases left in between. CDR3 sequence reads: CASSLALWGDYGYTF. For the CDR3, the DNA is TGTGCCAGCAGCTTAGCCTTGTGGGGGGACTATGGCTACACCTTC.

The rearrangement uses TRBV5-1 and TRBJ2-5, with 8 bases matching TRBD2. The germline gives CDR1 SGHRS, CDR2 YFSETQ. Trimming took 0 bases from V and 5 from J; bases not matched to a gene: 15. The CDR3 is made up of 18 amino acids. The CDR3, as DNA: TGCGCCAGCAGCTTGGCCATAAGCGGGGGCCTCGGGGAGGAGACCCAGTACTTC. Translating gives CASSLAISGGLGEETQYF. Complete variable domain (other parts from reference TRBV5-1 and TRBJ2-5): KAGVTQTPRYLIKTRGQQVTLSCSPISGHRSVSWYQQTPGQGLQFLFEYFSETQRNKGNFPGRFSGRQFSNSRSEMNVSTLELGDSALYLCASSLAISGGLGEETQYFGPGTRLLVL.

This chain links TRBV7-9 with TRBJ1-1, with a tentative D call TRBD1 (5 bases). Germline V lookup: CDR1 SEHNR, CDR2 FQNEAQ (reference sequence). The CDR3 has 14 residues. Trimming shortened V by 3 bases and J by 8 bases, and 16 bases separated the two germline ends. CDR3 DNA: TGTGCCAGCAGCTTTGGGGGGGGATCCCCCGAAGCTTTCTTT. This codes for CASSFGGGSPEAFF.

The chain has TRBV27 and TRBJ1-5, with TRBD1 matching 7 bases. The germline CDR1 and CDR2 sequences are MNHEY and SMNVEV (reference sequence). The CDR3 runs to 18 residues. The junction had 14 bases not matched to a gene; V was cut back by 4 bases and J by 2 bases. CDR3 amino acids: CASSSQILPGQRNQPQHF. The DNA of the CDR3 is TGTGCCAGCAGTTCGCAAATTCTTCCGGGACAGCGCAATCAGCCCCAGCATTTT.

The V call is TRBV29-1, the J call TRBJ2-7, with TRBD1 matching over 9 bases. This CDR3 spans 15 amino acids. V shed 6 bases and J 6 bases; nucleotides not matched to a gene: 15. Germline CDR1 SQVTM, CDR2 ANQGSEA. The CDR3 DNA reads as TGCAGCGTAAGGACAGGGGAAGGTTTTGCTCGCGAGCAGTACTTC. Its protein product is CSVRTGEGFAREQYF.

This clone showed up just once. This chain joins TRBV14 and TRBJ2-7, with TRBD1 identical over 7 bases. The V gene's germline CDR1 is SGHDN and CDR2 FVKESK. This CDR3 spans 16 amino acids. With 0 bases clipped from V and 4 bases from J, the junction kept 9 bases outside the gene matches. The CDR3 here is CASSQDFRGQAYEQYF. CDR3 sequence (DNA): TGTGCCAGCAGCCAAGATTTCCGCGGACAGGCATACGAGCAGTACTTC. The entire variable domain, with the rest obtained from reference TRBV14 and TRBJ2-7, is as follows: EAGVTQFPSHSVIEKGQTVTLRCDPISGHDNLYWYRRVMGKEIKFLLHFVKESKQDESGMPNNRFLAERTGGTYSTLKVQPAELEDSGVYFCASSQDFRGQAYEQYFGPGTRLTVT.

This clone was seen a single time. V and J are TRBV5-1 and TRBJ1-2; a possible D gene is TRBD1 (5 bases). Between the trimmed V and J ends, which lost 0 bases and 6 bases, there was a span of 9 bases. CDR1 and CDR2 from the germline V gene are SGHRS and YFSETQ. The CDR3 sequence is 13 residues long. The CDR3 region is CASSLDRGNGYTF. For the CDR3, the DNA is TGCGCCAGCAGCTTGGATCGGGGGAATGGCTACACCTTC.

The rearrangement links TRBV28 to TRBJ2-1; 10 bases are a match to TRBD1. The germline CDR1 and CDR2 sequences are MDHEN and SYDVKM. The CDR3 has 14 residues. J lost 4 bases, V lost 11 bases, and 8 bases had no gene match. The CDR3 region is CASSGGQGYNEQFF. The DNA for the CDR3 is TGTGCCTCCTCAGGGGGACAGGGGTACAATGAGCAGTTCTTC.

The CDR3 protein is CASSSPKTSGTAYEQYF. Here the CDR3 DNA reads TGTGCCAGCAGCTCCCCAAAGACTAGCGGAACCGCCTACGAGCAGTACTTC. The genes are TRBV7-2 and TRBJ2-7; TRBD2 matches at 9 bases. Germline assignment: CDR1 SGHTA and CDR2 FQGNSA. CDR3 length: 17 residues. The junction had 12 bases not matched to a gene; V was cut back by 4 bases and J by 2 bases.

V and J are TRBV11-3 and TRBJ2-5; TRBD1 matches at 11 bases. With V trimmed by 2 bases and J by 5 bases, 13 bases remained unmatched. The CDR3 is 18 amino acids. Germline CDR1 reads SGHNT; CDR2 reads YENEEA. For the CDR3, the DNA is TGTGCCAGCAGCTTATTACGGACAGGGGGCGCATTTATCGAGACCCAGTACTTC. Its protein is CASSLLRTGGAFIETQYF.

This clone has a single count. This chain links TRBV7-9 with TRBJ1-1; possibly TRBD1 for D (5 bases). V gave up 5 bases and J gave up 4 bases, with 14 bases separating them. Germline CDR1 and CDR2: SEHNR and FQNEAQ (reference sequence). This CDR3 has 14 residues. Here the CDR3 DNA reads TGTGCCAGCAGCGCCGACAGATATTCCACTGAAGCTTTCTTT. Translating gives CASSADRYSTEAFF.

CDR3 residues: CASSGQFTDTQYF. CDR3 bases: TGTGCCAGCAGCGGACAGTTCACAGATACGCAGTATTTT. The rearrangement joins TRBV2 to TRBJ2-3; TRBD1 is a possible D gene (6 bases). This CDR3 comprises 13 residues. The V end lost 6 bases, the J end lost 2 bases, and 9 bases lay between the germline ends. The germline V gene encodes CDR1 SNHLY and CDR2 FYNNEI.

The rearrangement links TRBV24-1 to TRBJ2-7; 7 bases align to TRBD2. J lost 6 bases, V lost 4 bases, and 11 bases had no gene match. The CDR3 spans 15 residues. The V gene's germline CDR1 is KGHDR and CDR2 SFDVKD. The chain's CDR3 is CATSDPTSSPSEQYF. The CDR3 region has the DNA TGTGCCACCAGTGACCCGACTAGCTCCCCTTCCGAGCAGTACTTC.

The rearrangement joins TRBV4-2 to TRBJ1-6; 8 bases are shared with TRBD1. With V trimmed by 0 bases and J by 8 bases, 6 bases remained unmatched. The CDR3 loop spans 16 amino acids. The V gene's germline CDR1 is LGHNA and CDR2 YNFKEQ. CDR3 sequence reads: CASSQDAQGAYSPLHF. The CDR3, as DNA: TGTGCCAGCAGCCAAGATGCCCAGGGGGCTTATTCACCCCTCCACTTT.

The chain uses TRBV13 and TRBJ2-7; 7 nucleotides agree with TRBD1. V gave up 5 bases and J gave up 2 bases; unmatched junction bases: 6. Germline V gives CDR1 PRHDT, CDR2 FYEKMQ (reference sequence). The CDR3 runs 14 residues. DNA for the CDR3: TGTGCCAGCAGCCTCCCGGGACAGACCTACGAGCAGTACTTC. It specifies CASSLPGQTYEQYF.

The V call is TRBV19, the J call TRBJ1-5; possibly TRBD1 for D (5 bases). The CDR3 loop spans 16 amino acids. V gave up 4 bases and J gave up 0 bases, with 13 bases separating them. The V gene's germline CDR1 is LNHDA and CDR2 SQIVND (reference sequence). CDR3 sequence reads: CASSSRQGYSNQPQHF. CDR3 nucleotides: TGTGCCAGTAGTAGCCGTCAGGGATATAGCAATCAGCCCCAGCATTTT.

The chain has TRBV28 and TRBJ1-5; 7 bases are shared with TRBD1. Per the germline V gene, CDR1 is MDHEN and CDR2 is SYDVKM. V gave up 10 bases and J gave up 3 bases; unmatched junction bases: 12. CDR3 length: 15 residues. The CDR3 region has the DNA TGTGCCACCGGCGAAGGGGGCCTGGACAATCAGCCCCAGCATTTT. This gives the protein CATGEGGLDNQPQHF.

This chain joins TRBV5-1 and TRBJ1-4; D gene unclear. The CDR3 is made up of 13 amino acids. The V and J ends lost 4 bases and 0 bases respectively, with 4 bases between them. CDR1 SGHRS and CDR2 YFSETQ come from the germline V gene. This chain's CDR3 is CASSPSTNEKLFF. The CDR3 DNA follows: TGCGCCAGCAGCCCTTCAACTAATGAAAAACTGTTTTTT.

The chain recombines TRBV9 with TRBJ1-6; D unresolved. CDR1 is SGDLS, CDR2 YYNGEE, per germline. V lost 4 bases and J 5 bases, leaving 10 bases between the germline ends. The CDR3 totals 14 residues. The CDR3 region has the DNA TGTGCCAGCAGCCCCGGGTCCGATAATTCACCCCTCCACTTT. It yields the protein CASSPGSDNSPLHF.